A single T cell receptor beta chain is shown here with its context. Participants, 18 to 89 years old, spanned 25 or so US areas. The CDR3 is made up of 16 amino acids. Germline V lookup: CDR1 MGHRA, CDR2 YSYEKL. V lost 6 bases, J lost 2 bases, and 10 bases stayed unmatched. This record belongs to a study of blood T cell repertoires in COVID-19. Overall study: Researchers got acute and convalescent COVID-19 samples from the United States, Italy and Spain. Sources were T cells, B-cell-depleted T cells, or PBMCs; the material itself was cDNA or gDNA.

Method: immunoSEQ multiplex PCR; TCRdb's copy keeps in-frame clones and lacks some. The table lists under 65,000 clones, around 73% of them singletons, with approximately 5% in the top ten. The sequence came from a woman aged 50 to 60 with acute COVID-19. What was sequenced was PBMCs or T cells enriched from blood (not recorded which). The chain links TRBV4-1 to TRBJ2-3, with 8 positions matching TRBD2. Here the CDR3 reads CASSLTSGRLTDTQYF. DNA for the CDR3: TGCGCCAGCAGTCTCACTAGCGGAAGACTCACAGATACGCAGTATTTT.